This entry lists 7 T cell receptor beta chains sequenced from one sample in a study of blood T cell repertoires in COVID-19. Some clones are missing from TCRdb's copy, which holds only in-frame ones; the method was immunoSEQ multiplex PCR. Of roughly 100,000 clones listed, 80% to 95% are singletons. The sample was peripheral blood. These receptors all come from a woman in her 50s with COVID-19, enrolled during active disease.

The V call is TRBV7-2, the J call TRBJ1-4; 7 nucleotides agree with TRBD1. The germline V gene has CDR1 SGHTA and CDR2 FQGNSA. The CDR3 has 16 amino acids. V lost 4 bases, J lost 3 bases, and 8 bases stayed unmatched. CDR3 coding DNA: TGTGCCAGCAGCTCCCGGAGACAGGGATCTAATGAAAAACTGTTTTTT. It encodes CASSSRRQGSNEKLFF.

V gene TRBV6-5 combines with J gene TRBJ1-3, with D hard to call. The CDR3 consists of 14 residues. V lost 2 bases and J 0 bases, leaving 5 bases between the germline ends. Germline V gene lookup returns CDR1 MNHEY and CDR2 SVGAGI. The CDR3 DNA reads TGTGCCAGCAGTTACCGTATCTCTGGAAACACCATATATTTT. Amino acids: CASSYRISGNTIYF.

The V gene is TRBV5-6, the J gene TRBJ2-5, with 12 positions matching TRBD2. V shed 3 bases and J 2 bases; nucleotides not matched to a gene: 2. The CDR3 loop spans 15 amino acids. Germline CDR1 reads SGHDT; CDR2 reads YYEEEE. DNA for the CDR3: TGTGCCAGCAGCTCCGGGACTAGCGGGCAAGAGACCCAGTACTTC. Protein sequence: CASSSGTSGQETQYF.

This clone has only a few counts. The V gene is TRBV5-3, the J gene TRBJ2-7; TRBD1 aligns across 8 bases. TRBV5-3 is flagged as an ORF with uncertain function. The V and J ends lost 4 bases and 6 bases, in that order; junction bases with no gene match: 12. The CDR3 sequence is 15 residues long. The CDR3, as DNA: TGTGCCAGAAGCCCTACAGATACAGGGGGAGTCGAGCAGTACTTC. It encodes CARSPTDTGGVEQYF.

V and J are TRBV19 and TRBJ1-5, with 8 bases fitting TRBD1. With V trimmed by 0 bases and J by 6 bases, 13 bases remained unmatched. CDR1 is LNHDA and CDR2 is SQIVND in the germline V gene (reference sequence). CDR3 length equals 18 residues. CDR3 protein: CASSIDGAGGAWGQPQHF. The CDR3 coding sequence is TGTGCCAGTAGTATAGATGGGGCAGGGGGCGCCTGGGGTCAGCCCCAGCATTTT.

The V call is TRBV5-1, the J call TRBJ1-6; TRBD1 agrees at 8 bases. The CDR3 has 15 amino acids. J was trimmed by 2 bases and V by 4 bases; bases with no gene match: 2. The germline gives CDR1 SGHRS, CDR2 YFSETQ. This CDR3 is CASSGQGPYNSPLHF. The CDR3, as DNA: TGCGCCAGCAGCGGACAGGGACCCTATAATTCACCCCTCCACTTT.

The CDR3 DNA sequence: TGCAGCGGGACCTCTAGCGGGGGGGCATACAATGAGCAGTTCTTC. Its translation is CSGTSSGGAYNEQFF. This chain links TRBV29-1 with TRBJ2-1; 12 positions match TRBD2. Losses at the gene ends were 7 bases for V and 4 bases for J; bases not matched to a gene: 8. The CDR3 has 15 amino acids. The germline CDR1 and CDR2 sequences are SQVTM and ANQGSEA.